This is a list of T cell receptor beta chains from one sample in a study of T cell changes during pregnancy in multiple sclerosis. Profiled with immunoSEQ multiplex PCR; TCRdb holds only in-frame clones, not every one. The data contain 100,000 to 150,000 clones, approximately 93% of them singletons. Sequenced here: peripheral blood, sampled before pregnancy. The source of these receptors is a female donor with multiple sclerosis, enrolled in a pregnancy study. CDR3s include the opening cysteine and the closing phenylalanine or tryptophan. Fields, in order: CDR3 protein, V gene, J gene, clone size. Part of the rows lack a size; the others show once, few, many or a class for expanded clones.

cdr3_aa: CASSPLGQGGGYEQYF
v_call: TRBV18
j_call: TRBJ2-7
clone_size: once

cdr3_aa: CASSEVIGRAGFDEQFF
v_call: TRBV6-1
j_call: TRBJ2-1
clone_size: NA

cdr3_aa: CSVGRDSPNYGYTF
v_call: TRBV29-1
j_call: TRBJ1-2
clone_size: NA

cdr3_aa: CASSPTATGTQYF
v_call: TRBV18
j_call: TRBJ2-5
clone_size: NA

cdr3_aa: CASSYSWTGTNEKLFF
v_call: TRBV6-5
j_call: TRBJ1-4
clone_size: NA

cdr3_aa: CASSQGQGSRPNEQFF
v_call: TRBV5-4
j_call: TRBJ2-1
clone_size: NA

cdr3_aa: CSVGQDYGYTF
v_call: TRBV29-1
j_call: TRBJ1-2
clone_size: NA

cdr3_aa: CASSQGDWRGANTGELFF
v_call: TRBV7-9
j_call: TRBJ2-2
clone_size: NA

cdr3_aa: CASRQKINQPQHF
v_call: TRBV2
j_call: TRBJ1-5
clone_size: NA

cdr3_aa: CASSYSAHLAGGVHEQYF
v_call: TRBV27
j_call: TRBJ2-7
clone_size: NA

cdr3_aa: CASSPEGLETQYF
v_call: TRBV9
j_call: TRBJ2-5
clone_size: NA

cdr3_aa: CASSPNGAGYTF
v_call: TRBV18
j_call: TRBJ1-2
clone_size: NA

cdr3_aa: CASTLGAGGTVGTGELFF
v_call: TRBV19
j_call: TRBJ2-2
clone_size: NA

cdr3_aa: CASSRQSEQYF
v_call: TRBV5-5
j_call: TRBJ2-7
clone_size: NA

cdr3_aa: CASSARVMSGYTF
v_call: TRBV27
j_call: TRBJ1-2
clone_size: few

cdr3_aa: CASSSTGNSLYNEQFF
v_call: TRBV7-2
j_call: TRBJ2-1
clone_size: NA

cdr3_aa: CASSLGLAGGTDTQYF
v_call: TRBV7-2
j_call: TRBJ2-3
clone_size: NA

cdr3_aa: CATGESGF
v_call: TRBV7-9
j_call: TRBJ1-6
clone_size: NA

cdr3_aa: CASSLRASGSGSQFF
v_call: TRBV11-2
j_call: TRBJ2-1
clone_size: few

cdr3_aa: CASSPRQQWQYF
v_call: TRBV7-2
j_call: TRBJ2-3
clone_size: NA

cdr3_aa: CASSLTRGAGELFF
v_call: TRBV27
j_call: TRBJ2-2
clone_size: once

cdr3_aa: CATRTSTSTDTQYF
v_call: TRBV19
j_call: TRBJ2-3
clone_size: NA

cdr3_aa: CASSLTQGGTEAFF
v_call: TRBV28
j_call: TRBJ1-1
clone_size: NA

cdr3_aa: CASSIVDSPGVEAFF
v_call: TRBV19
j_call: TRBJ1-1
clone_size: NA

cdr3_aa: CASSLTSLAGGRETQYF
v_call: TRBV28
j_call: TRBJ2-5
clone_size: NA

cdr3_aa: CASSLREGWQPQHF
v_call: TRBV7-8
j_call: TRBJ1-5
clone_size: NA

cdr3_aa: CASRQQNTGELFF
v_call: TRBV2
j_call: TRBJ2-2
clone_size: NA